Listed here are 27 T cell receptor beta chains from one sample, sequenced in a study of cytomegalovirus exposure and HLA in healthy donors. The assay was immunoSEQ multiplex PCR, and TCRdb's table has in-frame clones only and misses some. The data hold under 200,000 clones, with about 90% observed a single time. The sample comprised PBMCs. The source of these receptors is a woman aged 18-29 years in good health and CMV-seropositive.

The gene calls are TRBV2 and TRBJ1-1; a possible D gene is TRBD1 (6 bases). Trimming shortened V by 6 bases and J by 1 base, and 12 bases separated the two germline ends. The CDR3 covers 14 residues. Germline CDR1 and CDR2: SNHLY and FYNNEI. CDR3: CASSSARGNTEAFF. CDR3 DNA: TGTGCCAGCAGCTCGGCCAGGGGGAACACTGAAGCTTTCTTT.

This clone showed up just once. J is TRBJ2-7 and V is TRBV7-3; tentative D call: TRBD1 (5 bases). Trimming cost V 2 bases and J 5 bases, with 19 bases left between them. This CDR3 is 16 amino acids long. Germline lookup yields CDR1 SGHTA and CDR2 FQGTGA. The CDR3 nucleotides are TGTGCCAGCAGCTTAGTGTGGACACCTAAGTCCCACGAGCAGTACTTC. Protein: CASSLVWTPKSHEQYF.

The chain links TRBV4-1 to TRBJ2-7; 7 bases map to TRBD1. This CDR3 has 16 amino acids. Per germline, CDR1 MGHRA and CDR2 YSYEKL. Unmatched junction bases numbered 13, after V lost 4 bases and J lost 4 bases. CDR3 sequence reads: CASSLTMGQRPYEQYF. The CDR3 DNA sequence: TGCGCCAGCAGCCTCACAATGGGACAGAGACCTTACGAGCAGTACTTC.

The chain couples TRBV18 to TRBJ2-3; D might be TRBD2 (6 bases). The V end was cut by 0 bases, the J end by 6 bases, with 13 bases between. Looked up from germline, CDR1 is KGHSH and CDR2 is LQKENI. The CDR3 has 15 amino acids. The CDR3 reads CASSPPWPGGDTQYF. CDR3 bases: TGTGCCAGCTCACCACCTTGGCCCGGGGGTGATACGCAGTATTTT.

The chain employs TRBV6-5 and TRBJ1-1; possible D gene TRBD1, 6 bases. The V gene lost 5 bases and the J gene lost 0 bases, with 13 bases spanning the gap. CDR1 and CDR2 from the germline V gene are MNHEY and SVGAGI. The CDR3 totals 15 residues. The CDR3 nucleotides read TGTGCCAGCAGTACACGGACAGCCATGAACACTGAAGCTTTCTTT. Encoded protein: CASSTRTAMNTEAFF.

The J gene is TRBJ1-3, the V gene TRBV27; D remains ambiguous. This CDR3 is built from 15 residues. The V end lost 3 bases, the J end lost 0 bases, and 9 bases lay between the germline ends. Germline V gene lookup returns CDR1 MNHEY and CDR2 SMNVEV (reference sequence). CDR3 sequence (DNA): TGTGCCAGCAGTTTGTCAGGCTTCTCTGGAAACACCATATATTTT. This encodes CASSLSGFSGNTIYF.

The V call is TRBV18, the J call TRBJ2-3; 7 bases match TRBD2. V shed 5 bases and J 2 bases; nucleotides not matched to a gene: 7. The CDR3 has 15 amino acids. Germline values: CDR1 KGHSH, CDR2 LQKENI. The chain's CDR3 is CASSFIAGDTDTQYF. In nucleotides, the CDR3 is TGTGCCAGCTCATTTATAGCGGGTGACACAGATACGCAGTATTTT. Based on the CDR3 plus reference TRBV18 and TRBJ2-3, the full variable domain is NAGVMQNPRHLVRRRGQEARLRCSPMKGHSHVYWYRQLPEEGLKFMVYLQKENIIDESGMPKERFSAEFPKEGPSILRIQQVVRGDSAAYFCASSFIAGDTDTQYFGPGTRLTVL.

V usage is TRBV4-2 and J usage is TRBJ2-7, with D perhaps TRBD2 (6 bases). The CDR3 has 15 residues. V lost 5 bases to trimming and J lost 0 bases, with 14 bases between them. Germline V lookup: CDR1 LGHNA, CDR2 YNFKEQ. The CDR3 nucleotides read TGTGCCAGCAGCTTTTCCGGGACTGGCTCCTACGAGCAGTACTTC. It encodes CASSFSGTGSYEQYF.

The V and J genes are TRBV13 and TRBJ1-1, with a weak D call TRBD1 (6 bases). V was trimmed by 2 bases and J by 4 bases, leaving 11 bases between them. From germline, CDR1 is PRHDT and CDR2 FYEKMQ (reference sequence). The CDR3 is 14 amino acids. CDR3 loop: CASSLHRVSTEAFF. The CDR3 DNA reads TGTGCCAGCAGCTTACACAGGGTTTCCACTGAAGCTTTCTTT. The whole variable domain, filled in from reference TRBV13 and TRBJ1-1, reads AAGVIQSPRHLIKEKRETATLKCYPIPRHDTVYWYQQGPGQDPQFLISFYEKMQSDKGSIPDRFSAQQFSDYHSELNMSSLELGDSALYFCASSLHRVSTEAFFGQGTRLTVV.

This clone showed up just a few times. This chain joins TRBV19 and TRBJ2-2, with 12 positions matching TRBD2. The CDR3 sequence is 16 residues long. J lost 4 bases, V lost 6 bases, and 6 bases had no gene match. Germline assignment: CDR1 LNHDA and CDR2 SQIVND (reference sequence). CDR3 nucleotides: TGTGCCAGTAGGACTAGACTAGCGGGAGTCACCGGGGAGCTGTTTTTT. Translation: CASRTRLAGVTGELFF.

This clone was seen only a few times. The chain carries TRBV6-1 and TRBJ1-5; TRBD1 aligns across 10 bases. Trimming at V came to 4 bases and at J to 6 bases, leaving 12 bases not matched to a gene. The CDR3 runs to 17 residues. Germline values: CDR1 MNHNS, CDR2 SASEGT. The CDR3 region has the DNA TGTGCCAGCAGTGCTCTCGATCTAGGACAGGGGGTTCAGCCCCAGCATTTT. It is translated as CASSALDLGQGVQPQHF.

This chain connects TRBV15 to TRBJ2-5; TRBD1 is a possible D gene (5 bases). The length of the CDR3 is 14 residues. Germline V gene lookup returns CDR1 LNHNV and CDR2 YYDKDF (reference sequence). Trimming removed 3 bases at V and 0 bases at J, with 8 bases between. The CDR3 region is CATSRVTDQETQYF. The CDR3 region has the DNA TGTGCCACCAGCAGGGTGACAGACCAAGAGACCCAGTACTTC. Full variable domain (missing parts from reference TRBV15 and TRBJ2-5): DAMVIQNPRYQVTQFGKPVTLSCSQTLNHNVMYWYQQKSSQAPKLLFHYYDKDFNNEADTPDNFQSRRPNTSFCFLDIRSPGLGDTAMYLCATSRVTDQETQYFGPGTRLLVL.

The rearrangement joins TRBV10-1 to TRBJ1-5; 10 bases align to TRBD1. CDR1 and CDR2 from the germline V gene are WNHNN and SYGVQD (reference sequence). The CDR3 has 15 amino acids. The ends lost 8 bases at V and 3 bases at J; junction bases unmatched: 7. CDR3 DNA: TGCGCCAGCCGAGGACAGGGGGATACCAATCAGCCCCAGCATTTT. Its protein product is CASRGQGDTNQPQHF.

This chain links TRBV5-6 with TRBJ2-1; 8 nucleotides align to TRBD1. Trimming removed 5 bases from V and 1 base from J; junction bases left unmatched: 5. The CDR3 is made up of 15 amino acids. CDR1 and CDR2 from the germline V gene are SGHDT and YYEEEE. CDR3 in DNA: TGTGCCAGCAGTTCCCGGACAGGGTCCTACAATGAGCAGTTCTTC. As protein: CASSSRTGSYNEQFF.

V gene TRBV30 combines with J gene TRBJ1-2, with 7 bases fitting TRBD1. CDR1 is GTSNPN, CDR2 SVGIG, per germline (reference sequence). V shed 7 bases, J shed 7 bases, and the junction held 12 bases outside the gene matches. This CDR3 has 13 amino acids. CDR3 region: CAFVTTDRTGYTF. The CDR3 coding sequence is TGTGCCTTTGTTACGACGGACAGGACTGGCTACACCTTC.

This clone was found once. The chain employs TRBV7-3 and TRBJ2-3; 7 nucleotides agree with TRBD1. The CDR3 consists of 14 residues. V was clipped by 5 bases and J by 1 base; unmatched bases: 3. The germline V gene has CDR1 SGHTA and CDR2 FQGTGA. CDR3 in amino acids: CASSQTGGTDTQYF. The CDR3 DNA follows: TGTGCCAGCAGCCAAACAGGGGGCACAGATACGCAGTATTTT.

This clone was observed a single time. This sequence joins TRBV5-1 and TRBJ2-1, with 9 positions matching TRBD1. V gave up 2 bases and J gave up 5 bases; unmatched junction bases: 2. The germline gives CDR1 SGHRS, CDR2 YFSETQ. The length of the CDR3 is 14 residues. This chain's CDR3 is CASSFTGGNNEQFF. The CDR3 DNA is TGCGCCAGCAGCTTCACAGGGGGCAACAATGAGCAGTTCTTC.

The chain joins TRBV6-4 to TRBJ2-1; 9 bases are shared with TRBD2. Germline trimming cut 0 bases from V and 2 bases from J; bases unmatched to any gene: 2. Germline V gives CDR1 MRHNA, CDR2 SNTAGT. The CDR3 totals 16 residues. The CDR3 protein is CASSDSSGSPYNEQFF. In DNA form, the CDR3 reads TGTGCCAGCAGTGACTCTAGCGGGAGCCCCTACAATGAGCAGTTCTTC.

This sequence joins TRBV7-3 and TRBJ2-1; 8 bases are a match to TRBD2. Germline V lookup: CDR1 SGHTA, CDR2 FQGTGA. The CDR3 extends over 13 amino acids. The V and J ends lost 4 bases and 10 bases, in that order; junction bases with no gene match: 6. CDR3 protein: CASSSTSGSEQFF. The CDR3 nucleotides read TGTGCCAGCAGCTCAACCAGCGGGAGCGAGCAGTTCTTC.

The chain is built from TRBV7-8 and TRBJ1-2, with 8 bases aligning to TRBD1. The CDR3 contains 12 residues. V trimming: 5 bases; J trimming: 6 bases; junction bases outside the gene matches: 2. CDR1 and CDR2 (germline): SGHVS, FQNEAQ. The CDR3 bases are TGTGCCAGCAGCACGACAGGGGATGGCTACACCTTC. Residues: CASSTTGDGYTF.

This clone was observed a single time. The chain recombines TRBV4-2 with TRBJ2-1, with 7 bases matching TRBD2. There are 17 residues in the CDR3. The V gene's germline CDR1 is LGHNA and CDR2 YNFKEQ. The junction had 8 bases not matched to a gene; V was cut back by 1 base and J by 2 bases. In nucleotides, the CDR3 is TGTGCCAGCAGCCAAGTCGGCGGGAGAGGGACCTACAATGAGCAGTTCTTC. It codes for CASSQVGGRGTYNEQFF.

V and J are TRBV5-4 and TRBJ2-1, with 7 positions matching TRBD1. This CDR3 spans 16 amino acids. Losses at the gene ends were 5 bases for V and 2 bases for J; bases not matched to a gene: 10. Germline CDR1 is SGHNT and CDR2 is YYREEE (reference sequence). The CDR3 coding sequence is TGTGCCAGCAGGGACCCCGGGCAGGGGGCCTACAATGAGCAGTTCTTC. Translated, it gives CASRDPGQGAYNEQFF.

The chain links TRBV6-5 to TRBJ2-7; D gene ambiguous. The CDR3 runs to 11 residues. The ends were cut back, 5 bases at V and 3 bases at J, with 5 bases in the middle. Germline V lookup: CDR1 MNHEY, CDR2 SVGAGI. CDR3 loop: CASSQNYEQYF. CDR3 coding DNA: TGTGCCAGCAGTCAAAACTACGAGCAGTACTTC.

This rearrangement joins TRBV29-1 to TRBJ2-1, with D possibly being TRBD2 (6 bases). The CDR3 has 19 residues. Trimming left V 7 bases short and J 4 bases short, with 32 bases between. Germline V CDR1 and CDR2: SQVTM, ANQGSEA. The CDR3 region is CSAEGDSVQGGGWYNEQFF. DNA for the CDR3: TGCAGCGCCGAAGGGGATAGTGTTCAGGGAGGAGGCTGGTACAATGAGCAGTTCTTC.

With regard to this clone: The sample holds other DNA sequences that translate to the same CDR3. The chain links TRBV20-1 to TRBJ2-1; D perhaps matches TRBD2 (5 bases). Germline CDR1 is DFQATT and CDR2 is SNEGSKA (reference sequence). The CDR3 is 10 residues long. V lost 6 bases and J lost 7, with 7 bases in between. CDR3 nucleotides: TGCAGTGCCACGGGGAATGAGCAGTTCTTC. Translated, it gives CSATGNEQFF.

The chain combines TRBV6-1 with TRBJ2-7; 7 nucleotides align to TRBD1. The CDR3 has 15 residues. V trimming: 5 bases; J trimming: 6 bases; junction bases outside the gene matches: 13. CDR1 and CDR2 (germline): MNHNS, SASEGT. CDR3 bases: TGTGCCAGCAGTATCCTCGGGACAGCCCGTGGCGAGCAGTACTTC. Protein product: CASSILGTARGEQYF.

The chain is built from TRBV2 and TRBJ2-5, with 8 bases aligning to TRBD1. The CDR3 has 13 residues. Germline values: CDR1 SNHLY, CDR2 FYNNEI. Trimming took 10 bases from V and 5 from J; bases not matched to a gene: 9. CDR3 nucleotide sequence: TGTGCCACCAAGGGACAGGATCAGGAGACCCAGTACTTC. Amino acids: CATKGQDQETQYF. Looking up the rest from reference TRBV2 and TRBJ2-5 gives the full variable domain: EPEVTQTPSHQVTQMGQEVILRCVPISNHLYFYWYRQILGQKVEFLVSFYNNEISEKSEIFDDQFSVERPDGSNFTLKIRSTKLEDSAMYFCATKGQDQETQYFGPGTRLLVL.